This T cell receptor (beta chain) was obtained from a study of a mutant IDH1 vaccine in newly diagnosed glioma. Turning to the study itself: Antecedent treatment encompassed radiotherapy, temozolomide, or their combination; the majority received both.

The CDR3 has 17 residues. Trimming removed 6 bases from V and 0 bases from J, with 18 bases in between. CDR1 and CDR2 from the germline V gene are SEHNR and FQNEAQ (reference sequence). Comment on this clone: Its target is not known.

The time point is: week 11, during vaccination. Vaccination used 300 ug of mutant IDH1 20-mer peptide per dose, with topical imiquimod. New WHO grade 3 or 4 IDH1-mutant, ATRX-lost astrocytomas were present in all donors. The assay was immunoSEQ multiplex PCR, and TCRdb's table has in-frame clones only and misses some. The profile shows about 66,000 clones, approximately 84% of them singletons. The chain employs TRBV7-9 and TRBJ1-5, with D hard to call. The sample consisted of PBMCs, taken from a glioma patient whose treatment included an IDH1 peptide vaccine. This sequence originates from a woman in her forties or fifties with glioma. The CDR3 bases are TGTGCCAGCAGTCCGGCCGGGCACTCCGATAGCAATCAGCCCCAGCATTTT. Protein: CASSPAGHSDSNQPQHF.